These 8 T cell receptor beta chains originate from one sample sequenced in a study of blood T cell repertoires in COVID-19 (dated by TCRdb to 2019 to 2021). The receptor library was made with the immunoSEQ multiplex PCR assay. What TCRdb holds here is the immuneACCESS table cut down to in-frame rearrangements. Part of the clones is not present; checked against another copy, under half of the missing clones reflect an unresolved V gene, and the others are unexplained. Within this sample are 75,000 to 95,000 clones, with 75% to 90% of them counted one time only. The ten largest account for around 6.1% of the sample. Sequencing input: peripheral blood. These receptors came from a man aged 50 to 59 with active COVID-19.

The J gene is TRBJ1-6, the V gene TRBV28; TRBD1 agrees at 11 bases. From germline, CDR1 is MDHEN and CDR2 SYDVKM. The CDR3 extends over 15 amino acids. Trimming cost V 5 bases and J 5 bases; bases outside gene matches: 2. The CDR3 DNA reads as TGTGCCAGCAGTGGGACAGGGGGGGATAATTCACCCCTCCACTTT. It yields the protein CASSGTGGDNSPLHF.

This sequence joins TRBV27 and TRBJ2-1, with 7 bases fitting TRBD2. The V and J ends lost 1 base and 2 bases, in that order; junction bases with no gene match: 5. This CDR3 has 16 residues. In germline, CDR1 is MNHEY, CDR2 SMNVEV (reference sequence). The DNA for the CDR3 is TGTGCCAGCAGTTTATTCGGGACTACAACCTACAATGAGCAGTTCTTC. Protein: CASSLFGTTTYNEQFF.

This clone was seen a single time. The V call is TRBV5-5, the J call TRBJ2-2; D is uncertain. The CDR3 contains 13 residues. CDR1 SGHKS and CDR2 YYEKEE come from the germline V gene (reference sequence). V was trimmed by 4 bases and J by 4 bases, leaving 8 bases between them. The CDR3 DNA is TGTGCCAGCAGCCGTGCAGGCACCGGGGAGCTGTTTTTT. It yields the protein CASSRAGTGELFF.

The CDR3 coding sequence is TGTGCCAGCAGTCCCCGTTCGTCGGCCCAGTACTTC. This sequence encodes CASSPRSSAQYF. The rearrangement joins TRBV6-5 to TRBJ2-5; D not certain. V lost 5 bases, J lost 9 bases, and 13 bases lay in between. The CDR3 consists of 12 residues. The V gene's germline CDR1 is MNHEY and CDR2 SVGAGI.

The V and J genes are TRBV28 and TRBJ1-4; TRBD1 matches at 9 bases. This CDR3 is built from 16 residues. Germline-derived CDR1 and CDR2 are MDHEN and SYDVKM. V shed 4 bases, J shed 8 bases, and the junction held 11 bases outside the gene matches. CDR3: CASSSPSGTGTEKLFF. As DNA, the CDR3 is TGTGCCAGCAGTTCCCCCTCCGGGACAGGGACCGAAAAACTGTTTTTT.

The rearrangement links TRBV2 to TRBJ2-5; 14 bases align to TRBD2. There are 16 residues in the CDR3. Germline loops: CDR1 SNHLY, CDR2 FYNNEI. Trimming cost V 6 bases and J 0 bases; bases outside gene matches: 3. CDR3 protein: CASSGTSGGNQETQYF. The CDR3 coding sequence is TGTGCCAGCAGCGGGACTAGCGGGGGCAACCAAGAGACCCAGTACTTC.

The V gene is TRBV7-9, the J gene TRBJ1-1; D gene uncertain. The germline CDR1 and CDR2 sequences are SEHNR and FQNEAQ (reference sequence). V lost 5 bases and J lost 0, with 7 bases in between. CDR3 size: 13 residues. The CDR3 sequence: CASSPQMNTEAFF. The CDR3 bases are TGTGCCAGCAGCCCTCAGATGAACACTGAAGCTTTCTTT. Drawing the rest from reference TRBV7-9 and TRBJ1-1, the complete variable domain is DTGVSQNPRHKITKRGQNVTFRCDPISEHNRLYWYRQTLGQGPEFLTYFQNEAQLEKSRLLSDRFSAERPKGSFSTLEIQRTEQGDSAMYLCASSPQMNTEAFFGQGTRLTVV.

The CDR3 region is CASSIRGQPLSGQYF. CDR3 DNA sequence: TGTGCCAGTAGTATAAGGGGACAGCCCCTATCGGGGCAGTACTTC. The chain has TRBV19 and TRBJ2-7, with TRBD1 matching over 7 bases. The germline gives CDR1 LNHDA, CDR2 SQIVND (reference sequence). V gave up 2 bases and J gave up 9 bases; unmatched junction bases: 13. The CDR3 is 15 residues long.